Here is one T cell receptor beta chain with its context. Its target is unknown. CD8+ and CD4+ blood T cells underwent TCR beta sequencing. The authors negatively isolated CD8+ and CD4+ T cells and FACS-enriched TEMRA cells. These data originate in a study of CD8 T cells in Susac syndrome. Study-level points and caveats: It was acknowledged in the study that the number of individuals who were included in its TCR sequencing and HLA analysis was relatively small.

RNA in amounts of roughly 0.5 to 1 ug was reverse transcribed with random hexamers. The TCR beta CDR3 was amplified by immunoSEQ multiplex PCR across 54 Vbeta, 13 Jbeta. TCRdb recomputed calls from the immunoSEQ multiplex PCR reads with MiXCR, one row per CDR3 protein. This sample has about 150,000 distinct CDR3 sequences, with 92% found just once. The CDR3 consists of 15 residues. V dropped 9 bases and J dropped 5 bases, with 23 bases sitting between them. The germline gives CDR1 SNHLY, CDR2 FYNNEI. The sequencing input was CD4+ T cells from PBMCs. This rearrangement joins TRBV2 to TRBJ2-7; D may be TRBD1 or TRBD2 (6 bases each). This receptor was taken from a human donor in good health. CDR3 sequence: CASRRGSGLTDEQYF. Here the CDR3 DNA reads TGTGCCAGTAGGAGGGGGTCCGGCCTCACGGACGAGCAGTACTTC.